This entry is about one TCR beta chain. These data are taken from a study of technical replicates of blood from several donors. The CDR3 has 17 residues. The J segment lost 0 bases and the V segment lost 5 bases, leaving 7 bases of the junction unmatched. In germline, CDR1 is SEHNR, CDR2 FQNEAQ (reference sequence). Measured with immunoSEQ multiplex PCR; TCRdb has only the in-frame clones, and not every one. The table has under 80,000 clones, roughly 97% seen once. This sequence originates from a human donor in good health. The rearrangement uses TRBV7-9 and TRBJ2-7, with 13 bases matching TRBD2. The sample consisted of T cells isolated from PBMCs. This CDR3 is CASSPETSGGTSYEQYF. The DNA of the CDR3 is TGTGCCAGCAGCCCCGAGACTAGCGGGGGGACCTCCTACGAGCAGTACTTC.